The 12 T cell receptor beta chains listed next were all sequenced from one sample in a study of CD8 T cells in Susac syndrome (dated by TCRdb to the late 2010s). Library preparation was by the immunoSEQ multiplex PCR assay. RNA was extracted using the RNeasy kit, and about 0.45 to 1 microgram was reverse transcribed with random hexamers. TCRdb ran its own pipeline on the public reads, namely fastp trimming at Q25 and MiXCR clone calling, and kept in-frame beta chains. Rows are unified per CDR3 protein, each entry keeping the most common DNA and genes. The sample table holds about 100,000 distinct CDR3 sequences, of which approximately 95% were seen once. The ten most abundant clones make up 0.3% of the sample. The sequenced material came from CD8+ T cells from PBMCs. The receptors come from a human donor with Susac syndrome.

This CDR3 reads CASSGGQNQPQHF. The CDR3 nucleotides read TGTGCCAGCAGTGGGGGACAGAATCAGCCCCAGCATTTT. The chain joins TRBV6-2 or TRBV6-3 to TRBJ1-5; 7 positions agree with TRBD1. The junction had 2 bases not matched to a gene; V was cut back by 5 bases and J by 4 bases. Germline assignment: CDR1 MNHEY and CDR2 SVGEGT. The CDR3 has 13 amino acids.

V is TRBV7-9 and J is TRBJ2-1; 7 positions agree with TRBD1. Per the germline V gene, CDR1 is SEHNR and CDR2 is FQNEAQ (reference sequence). This CDR3 region has 15 residues. V gave up 5 bases and J gave up 5 bases; unmatched junction bases: 9. The CDR3: CASSPRTGSNNEQFF. The CDR3 coding sequence is TGTGCCAGCAGCCCTCGGACAGGATCAAACAATGAGCAGTTCTTC.

The V call is TRBV29-1, the J call TRBJ2-7; 7 nucleotides agree with TRBD2. CDR1 is SQVTM, CDR2 ANQGSEA, per germline. Losses at the gene ends were 7 bases for V and 0 bases for J; bases not matched to a gene: 12. The CDR3 spans 15 residues. The CDR3 coding sequence is TGCAGCGCGTGGGGGGGGACTACCAACTCCTACGAGCAGTACTTC. Residues: CSAWGGTTNSYEQYF.

CDR3 sequence: CASSFDRDEQYF. CDR3 nucleotide sequence: TGTGCCAGCAGCTTTGACAGAGACGAGCAGTACTTC. The chain has TRBV7-9 and TRBJ2-7; TRBD1 might be the D (5 bases). The CDR3 is made up of 12 amino acids. V was shortened by 3 bases and J by 5 bases, with 8 bases between the two germline ends. Germline values: CDR1 SEHNR, CDR2 FQNEAQ (reference sequence). Complete variable domain (other parts from reference TRBV7-9 and TRBJ2-7): DTGVSQNPRHKITKRGQNVTFRCDPISEHNRLYWYRQTLGQGPEFLTYFQNEAQLEKSRLLSDRFSAERPKGSFSTLEIQRTEQGDSAMYLCASSFDRDEQYFGPGTRLTVT.

V usage is TRBV20-1 and J usage is TRBJ2-7; TRBD2 aligns across 11 bases. The CDR3 is 15 amino acids. With V trimmed by 6 bases and J by 2 bases, 9 bases remained unmatched. CDR1 is DFQATT, CDR2 SNEGSKA, per germline (reference sequence). The CDR3 loop is CSASQTSGEPYEQYF. The DNA of the CDR3 is TGCAGTGCGTCCCAGACTAGCGGGGAGCCCTACGAGCAGTACTTC.

The chain couples TRBV12-3 or TRBV12-4 to TRBJ2-2; D remains unclear. V was trimmed by 3 bases and J by 6 bases, leaving 14 bases between them. The CDR3 is 15 residues long. CDR3 in amino acids: CASSLDSSSSGELFF. Written as DNA, the CDR3 is TGTGCCAGCAGTTTGGATAGCTCGTCCTCCGGGGAGCTGTTTTTT.

The chain employs TRBV29-1 and TRBJ2-1; D remains unclear. The V and J ends lost 4 bases and 0 bases respectively, with 7 bases between them. The length of the CDR3 is 13 residues. Per the germline V gene, CDR1 is SQVTM and CDR2 is ANQGSEA. The CDR3 loop reads CSVGSNSYNEQFF. DNA of the CDR3: TGCAGCGTTGGTAGCAACTCCTACAATGAGCAGTTCTTC.

The sample holds one count of this clonotype. The chain is built from TRBV29-1 and TRBJ1-4; D may be TRBD1 (5 bases). Germline CDR1 reads SQVTM; CDR2 reads ANQGSEA. This CDR3 is 15 amino acids long. V was cut by 7 bases and J by 2 bases, with 17 bases left in between. In DNA, the CDR3 is TGCAGCGCCGGACTGGGCGCAGGGACTAATGAAAAACTGTTTTTT. It yields the protein CSAGLGAGTNEKLFF.

The V and J genes are TRBV5-1 and TRBJ2-7; 7 bases are a match to TRBD1. Losses at the gene ends were 7 bases for V and 3 bases for J; bases not matched to a gene: 4. The CDR3 sequence is 12 residues long. Germline CDR1 and CDR2: SGHRS and YFSETQ. Here the CDR3 DNA reads TGCGCCAGCCGAGACAGGGACTACGAGCAGTACTTC. Its protein product is CASRDRDYEQYF.

The chain carries TRBV25-1 and TRBJ2-1; no firm D call. The CDR3 contains 14 residues. Germline CDR1 is MGHDK and CDR2 is SYGVNS. Trimming cost V 4 bases and J 9 bases, with 16 bases left between them. This CDR3 is CASSAQIGPVEQFF. Here the CDR3 DNA reads TGTGCCAGCAGTGCACAGATCGGGCCTGTTGAGCAGTTCTTC.

The chain couples TRBV6-1 to TRBJ2-3; 8 nucleotides match TRBD1. The CDR3 consists of 16 residues. Germline assignment: CDR1 MNHNS and CDR2 SASEGT. V gave up 1 base and J gave up 1 base; unmatched junction bases: 4. The CDR3 here is CASSEVRGQGTDTQYF. The CDR3 nucleotides read TGTGCCAGCAGTGAAGTGAGGGGACAGGGCACAGATACGCAGTATTTT.

This chain uses TRBV4-1 with TRBJ1-5; TRBD1 might be the D (6 bases). The CDR3 runs to 16 residues. Trimming removed 0 bases from V and 1 base from J, with 10 bases in between. The germline V gene encodes CDR1 MGHRA and CDR2 YSYEKL. As DNA, the CDR3 is TGCGCCAGCAGCCAAGATGGTAGGGGGAGCAATCAGCCCCAGCATTTT. Translation gives CASSQDGRGSNQPQHF.